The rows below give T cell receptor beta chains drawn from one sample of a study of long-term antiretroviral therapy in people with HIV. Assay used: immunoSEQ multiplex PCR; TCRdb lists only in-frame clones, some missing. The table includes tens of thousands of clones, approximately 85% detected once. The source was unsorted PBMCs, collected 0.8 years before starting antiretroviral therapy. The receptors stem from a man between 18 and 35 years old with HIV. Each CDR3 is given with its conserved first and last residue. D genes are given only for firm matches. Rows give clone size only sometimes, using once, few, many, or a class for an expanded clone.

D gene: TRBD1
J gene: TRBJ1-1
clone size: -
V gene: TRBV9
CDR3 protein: CASSGQGMGRTEAFF
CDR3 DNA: TGTGCCAGCAGCGGACAGGGGATGGGGAGGACTGAAGCTTTCTTT

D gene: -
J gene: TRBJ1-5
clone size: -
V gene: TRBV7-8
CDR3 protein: CASSLHGVLTNSNQPQHF
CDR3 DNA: TGTGCCAGCAGCTTACACGGGGTGCTCACGAATAGCAATCAGCCCCAGCATTTT

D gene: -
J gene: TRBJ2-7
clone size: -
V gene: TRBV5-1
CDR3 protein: CASSLGPQGALYEQYF
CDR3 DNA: TGCGCCAGCAGCTTGGGACCCCAAGGGGCCCTTTACGAGCAGTACTTC

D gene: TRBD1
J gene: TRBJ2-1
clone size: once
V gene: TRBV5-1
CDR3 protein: CASSPGQGIYNEQFF
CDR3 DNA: TGCGCCAGCAGCCCGGGACAGGGGATCTACAATGAGCAGTTCTTC

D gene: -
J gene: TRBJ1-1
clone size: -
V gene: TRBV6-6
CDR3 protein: CASSYSRGTEAFF
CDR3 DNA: TGTGCCAGCAGTTACTCGAGAGGCACTGAAGCTTTCTTT

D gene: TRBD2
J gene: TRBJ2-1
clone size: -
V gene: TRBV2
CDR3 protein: CASRGLAVLGEQFF
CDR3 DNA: TGTGCCAGCAGGGGACTAGCTGTGCTGGGGGAGCAGTTCTTC

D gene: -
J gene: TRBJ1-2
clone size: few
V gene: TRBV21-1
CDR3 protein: CASSKAGQGIHGYTF
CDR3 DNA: TGTGCCAGCAGCAAAGCTGGACAGGGGATTCATGGCTACACCTTC

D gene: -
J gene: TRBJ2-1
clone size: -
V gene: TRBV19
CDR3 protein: CASSIMGNEQFF
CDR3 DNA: TGTGCCAGTAGTATCATGGGGAATGAGCAGTTCTTC

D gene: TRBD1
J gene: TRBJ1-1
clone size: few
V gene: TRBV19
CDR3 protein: CASSIQQGRTEAFF
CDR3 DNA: TGTGCCAGTAGTATCCAACAGGGGAGGACTGAAGCTTTCTTT

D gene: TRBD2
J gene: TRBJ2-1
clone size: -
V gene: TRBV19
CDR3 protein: CASDRGGSYNEQFF
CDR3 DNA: TGTGCCAGTGATCGGGGGGGCTCCTACAATGAGCAGTTCTTC

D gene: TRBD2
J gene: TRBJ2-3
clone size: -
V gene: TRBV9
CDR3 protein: CASCSSGGASDTQYF
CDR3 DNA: TGTGCCAGCTGCTCTAGCGGGGGGGCTTCAGATACGCAGTATTTT

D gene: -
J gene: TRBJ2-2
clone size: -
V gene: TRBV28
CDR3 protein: CASGHRRTNTGELFF
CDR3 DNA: TGTGCCAGCGGGCATCGACGGACGAACACCGGGGAGCTGTTTTTT

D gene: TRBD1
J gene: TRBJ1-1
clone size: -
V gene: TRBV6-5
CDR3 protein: CASSRGQGMSEAFF
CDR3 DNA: TGTGCCAGCAGTAGGGGACAGGGGATGTCTGAAGCTTTCTTT

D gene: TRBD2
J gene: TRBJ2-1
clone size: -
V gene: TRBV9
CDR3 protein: CASSPTPRGGDNEQFF
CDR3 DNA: TGTGCCAGCAGCCCAACACCAAGGGGAGGGGATAATGAGCAGTTCTTC

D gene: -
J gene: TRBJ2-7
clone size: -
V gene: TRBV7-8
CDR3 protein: CASSLSPRSYEQYF
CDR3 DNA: TGTGCCAGCAGCTTAAGTCCCAGGTCCTACGAGCAGTACTTC

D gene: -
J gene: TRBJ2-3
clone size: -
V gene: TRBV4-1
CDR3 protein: CASSRGVGGQYF
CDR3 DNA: TGCGCCAGCAGCCGAGGGGTTGGGGGGCAGTATTTT

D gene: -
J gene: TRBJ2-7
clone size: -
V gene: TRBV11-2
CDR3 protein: CASSLTSPIYEQYF
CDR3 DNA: TGTGCCAGCAGCCTTACCAGCCCTATCTACGAGCAGTACTTC

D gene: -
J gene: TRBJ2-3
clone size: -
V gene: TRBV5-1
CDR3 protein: CATRVLDTDTQYF
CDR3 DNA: TGCGCCACCCGTGTCTTAGACACAGATACGCAGTATTTT

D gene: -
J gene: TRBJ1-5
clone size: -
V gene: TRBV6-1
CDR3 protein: CASSRDLNQPQHF
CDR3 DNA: TGTGCCAGCAGTCGGGACCTTAATCAGCCCCAGCATTTT

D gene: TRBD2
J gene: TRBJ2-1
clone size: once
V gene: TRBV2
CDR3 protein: CASSEPRTVTSGSNYNEQFF
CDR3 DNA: TGTGCCAGCAGTGAACCTAGGACGGTGACTAGCGGGAGTAACTACAATGAGCAGTTCTTC

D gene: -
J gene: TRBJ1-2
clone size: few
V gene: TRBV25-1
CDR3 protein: CASSGIDGYTF
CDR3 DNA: TGTGCCAGCAGTGGTATCGATGGCTACACCTTC

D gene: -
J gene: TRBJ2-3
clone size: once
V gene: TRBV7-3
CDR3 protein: CASSLQTDTQYF
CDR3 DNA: TGTGCCAGCAGCCTCCAAACAGATACGCAGTATTTT

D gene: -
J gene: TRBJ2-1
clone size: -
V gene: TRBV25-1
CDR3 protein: CASSGGEGRGYNEQFF
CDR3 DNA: TGTGCCAGCAGTGGGGGGGAAGGAAGAGGCTACAATGAGCAGTTCTTC

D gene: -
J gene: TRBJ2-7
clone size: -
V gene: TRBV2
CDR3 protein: CASSGGMGRSYEQYF
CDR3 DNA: TGTGCCAGCAGCGGTGGCATGGGGAGGAGCTACGAGCAGTACTTC

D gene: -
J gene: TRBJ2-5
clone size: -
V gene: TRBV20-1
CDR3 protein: CSAKSLETQYF
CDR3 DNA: TGCAGTGCTAAGTCCCTAGAGACCCAGTACTTC

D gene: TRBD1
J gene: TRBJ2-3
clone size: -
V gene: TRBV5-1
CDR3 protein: CASSLGPGGTSTDTQYF
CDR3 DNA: TGCGCCAGCAGCTTGGGGCCAGGGGGCACTAGCACAGATACGCAGTATTTT

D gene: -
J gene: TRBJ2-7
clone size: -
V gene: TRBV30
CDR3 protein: CAWSAGYEQYF
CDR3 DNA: TGTGCCTGGAGCGCAGGCTACGAGCAGTACTTC

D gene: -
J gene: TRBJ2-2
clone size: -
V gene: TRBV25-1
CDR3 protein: CASSEETPAAGELFF
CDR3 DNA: TGTGCCAGCAGTGAAGAGACCCCCGCGGCCGGGGAGCTGTTTTTT

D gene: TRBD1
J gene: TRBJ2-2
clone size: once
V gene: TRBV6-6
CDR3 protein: CASSTTGGAQTGELFF
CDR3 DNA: TGTGCCAGCAGTACCACAGGGGGCGCGCAAACCGGGGAGCTGTTTTTT

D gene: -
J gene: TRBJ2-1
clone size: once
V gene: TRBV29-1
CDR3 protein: CSVEYYNEQFF
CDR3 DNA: TGCAGCGTTGAATACTACAATGAGCAGTTCTTC

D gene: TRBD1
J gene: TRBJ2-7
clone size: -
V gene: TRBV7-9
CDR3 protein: CASSLGPGQGSYEQYF
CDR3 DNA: TGTGCCAGCAGCTTAGGCCCAGGACAGGGTTCCTACGAGCAGTACTTC

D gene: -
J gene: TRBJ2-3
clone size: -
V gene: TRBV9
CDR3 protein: CASSPVPYNTDTQYF
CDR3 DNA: TGTGCCAGCAGCCCTGTCCCCTACAACACAGATACGCAGTATTTT

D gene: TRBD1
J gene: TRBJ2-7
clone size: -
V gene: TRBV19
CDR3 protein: CASSSSQGALVKYF
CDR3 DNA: TGTGCCAGTAGCTCCTCCCAGGGGGCATTGGTAAAGTACTTC

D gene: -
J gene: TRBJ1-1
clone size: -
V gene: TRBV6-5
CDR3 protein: CASSTLTGPSEAFF
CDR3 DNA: TGTGCCAGCAGCACTCTGACAGGACCCTCTGAAGCTTTCTTT

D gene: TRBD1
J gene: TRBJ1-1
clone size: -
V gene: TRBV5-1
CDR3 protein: CASSLGGTERTEAFF
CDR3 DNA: TGCGCCAGCAGCTTGGGCGGGACAGAAAGGACTGAAGCTTTCTTT

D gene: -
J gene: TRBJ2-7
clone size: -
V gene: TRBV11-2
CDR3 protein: CASSSPNEAHEQYF
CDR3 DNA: TGTGCCAGCAGTTCCCCGAATGAGGCCCACGAGCAGTACTTC

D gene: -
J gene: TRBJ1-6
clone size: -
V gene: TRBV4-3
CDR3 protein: CASSQEFQGLAYNSPLHF
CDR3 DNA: TGCGCCAGCAGCCAAGAGTTCCAGGGTTTGGCCTATAATTCACCCCTCCACTTT

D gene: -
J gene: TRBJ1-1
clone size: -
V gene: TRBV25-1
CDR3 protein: CASSEGPLSAEAFF
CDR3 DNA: TGTGCCAGCAGTGAAGGACCGCTATCGGCAGAAGCTTTCTTT

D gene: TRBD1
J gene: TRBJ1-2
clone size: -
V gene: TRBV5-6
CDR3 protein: CASSLGQGSRYGYTF
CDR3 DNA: TGTGCCAGCAGCTTGGGACAGGGCTCCAGGTATGGCTACACCTTC

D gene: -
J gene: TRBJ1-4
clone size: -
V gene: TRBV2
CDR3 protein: CASSVLKGGEKLFF
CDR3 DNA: TGTGCCAGCAGTGTTCTGAAGGGAGGAGAAAAACTGTTTTTT

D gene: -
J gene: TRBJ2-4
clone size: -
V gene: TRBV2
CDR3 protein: CASSRIQPHLAKNIQYF
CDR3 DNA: TGTGCCAGCAGTCGGATACAGCCCCACCTAGCCAAAAACATTCAGTACTTC

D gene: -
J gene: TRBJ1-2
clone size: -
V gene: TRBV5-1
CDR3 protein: CASSLGPGEESYTF
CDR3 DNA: TGCGCCAGCAGCTTGGGCCCAGGGGAGGAGAGCTACACCTTC

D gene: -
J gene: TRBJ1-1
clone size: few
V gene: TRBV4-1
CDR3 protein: CATGQGIMIAFF
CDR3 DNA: TGCGCCACCGGCCAGGGGATTATGATAGCTTTCTTT

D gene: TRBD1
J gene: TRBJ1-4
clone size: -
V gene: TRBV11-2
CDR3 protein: CASSLNRGTEKLFF
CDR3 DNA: TGTGCCAGCAGCTTAAACAGGGGGACTGAAAAACTGTTTTTT

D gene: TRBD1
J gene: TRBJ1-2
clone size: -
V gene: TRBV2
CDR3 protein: CASSGQVRGIGYTF
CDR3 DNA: TGTGCCAGCAGTGGGCAGGTCAGGGGGATAGGCTACACCTTC

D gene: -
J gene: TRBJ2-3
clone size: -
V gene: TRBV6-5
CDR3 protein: CASSPILGNTDTQYF
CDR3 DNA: TGTGCCAGCAGTCCGATACTAGGGAATACAGATACGCAGTATTTT

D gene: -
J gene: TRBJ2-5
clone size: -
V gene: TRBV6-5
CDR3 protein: CASTGVQGWETQYF
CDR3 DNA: TGTGCCAGCACCGGTGTTCAGGGTTGGGAGACCCAGTACTTC

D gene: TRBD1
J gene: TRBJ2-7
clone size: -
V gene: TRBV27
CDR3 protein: CASSSPGQGAHEQYF
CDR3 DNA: TGTGCCAGCAGTTCCCCGGGACAGGGGGCCCACGAGCAGTACTTC

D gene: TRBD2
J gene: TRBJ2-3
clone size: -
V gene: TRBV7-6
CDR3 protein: CASSLELAGTEDRRPDTQYF
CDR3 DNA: TGTGCCAGCAGCTTAGAGCTAGCGGGGACAGAGGATAGGCGCCCAGATACGCAGTATTTT

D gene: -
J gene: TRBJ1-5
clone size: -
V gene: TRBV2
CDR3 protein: CASSVGPDYQPQHF
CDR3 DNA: TGTGCCAGCAGTGTAGGGCCAGATTATCAGCCCCAGCATTTT

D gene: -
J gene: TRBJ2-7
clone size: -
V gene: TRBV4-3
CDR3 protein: CASSQEIFNGEQYF
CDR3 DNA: TGCGCCAGCAGCCAAGAAATTTTTAACGGGGAGCAGTACTTC

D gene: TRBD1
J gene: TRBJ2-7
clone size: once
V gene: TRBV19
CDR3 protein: CASRAGGIYEQYF
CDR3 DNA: TGTGCCAGTAGGGCAGGGGGAATCTACGAGCAGTACTTC

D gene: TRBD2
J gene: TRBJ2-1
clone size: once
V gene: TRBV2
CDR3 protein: CASRPTGLAHNEQFF
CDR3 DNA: TGTGCCAGCAGGCCGACGGGACTAGCGCACAATGAGCAGTTCTTC

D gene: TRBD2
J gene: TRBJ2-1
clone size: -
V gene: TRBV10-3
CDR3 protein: CAIRVSGGASEQFF
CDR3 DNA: TGTGCCATCAGGGTGAGCGGGGGGGCCAGTGAGCAGTTCTTC

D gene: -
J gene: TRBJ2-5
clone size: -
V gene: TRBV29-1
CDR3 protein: CSVVGGRDHEETQYF
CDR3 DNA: TGCAGCGTTGTGGGGGGCAGGGACCATGAAGAGACCCAGTACTTC

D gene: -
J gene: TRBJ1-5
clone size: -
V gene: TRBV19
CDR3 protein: CASSIGGTQHF
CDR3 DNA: TGTGCCAGTAGTATTGGGGGAACCCAGCATTTT

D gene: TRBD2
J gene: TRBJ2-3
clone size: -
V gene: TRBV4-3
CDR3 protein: CASSQGLAGGGTQYF
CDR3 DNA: TGCGCCAGCAGCCAAGGATTAGCGGGAGGTGGTACGCAGTATTTT

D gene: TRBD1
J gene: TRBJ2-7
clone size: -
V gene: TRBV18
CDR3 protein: CASSRTGGYEQYF
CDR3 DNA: TGTGCCAGCTCAAGGACAGGAGGCTACGAGCAGTACTTC

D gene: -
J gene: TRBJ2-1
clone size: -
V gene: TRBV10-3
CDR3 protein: CAISERGSQTYEQFF
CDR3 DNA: TGTGCCATCAGTGAGAGGGGTAGCCAAACCTATGAGCAGTTCTTC

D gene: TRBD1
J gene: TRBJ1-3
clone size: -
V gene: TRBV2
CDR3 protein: CASRFSGTGKGNTIYF
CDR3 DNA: TGTGCCAGCAGGTTTTCCGGGACAGGGAAGGGAAACACCATATATTTT